The clone carrying this T cell receptor beta chain is judged medium-sized. Its antigen remains unknown. In TCRdb, the PCR reads were re-called with MiXCR into one record per CDR3 protein. The table lists some 59,000 distinct CDR3 sequences, under 30% of them singletons, with approximately 1.9% in the top ten. The data stem from a study of molecular identifiers for immune sequencing clone quantification. Study outcomes and limitations: Beyond 20 RNA copies, clones held over 97% of effector molecules, compared with under 1% in naive cells. A shared barcode on identical TCR molecules could lead to underestimated sizes for highly expanded clones. Reports indicate spiked Jurkat TCR RNA from one cell could be found among about 1 million naive cells.

A CD8+CD4-CCR7+CD45RA+ phenotype served as the sorting definition for naive CD8 T cells. The CDR3 contains 13 residues. The germline CDR1 and CDR2 sequences are SQVTM and ANQGSEA. Trimming shortened V by 1 base and J by 5 bases, and 9 bases separated the two germline ends. Source material: naive CD8+ T cells from blood, with Jurkat cell RNA spiked in. As for subset: FACS-sorted CD8+CD4-CCR7+CD45RA+ naive T cells. This TCR was sampled from a human donor in good health. Some libraries in this study had Jurkat cell RNA spiked in. The chain links TRBV29-1 to TRBJ2-4; D remains unclear. CDR3 region: CSVEVRTENIQYF. The CDR3, as DNA: TGCAGCGTTGAAGTTCGTACAGAAAACATTCAGTACTTC.